This passage covers 9 T cell receptor beta chains from one sample sequenced in a study of T cell responses to AZD1222 COVID-19 vaccine. Profiling relied on immunoSEQ multiplex PCR, and the TCRdb table lists in-frame clones only, not all of them. The data contain about 110,000 clones, about 89% of them singletons. The sample in question was peripheral blood, obtained on day 0 of AZD1222 vaccination. The receptors were gathered from an adult in good health.

The rearrangement joins TRBV5-1 to TRBJ2-1, with D tentatively TRBD2 (5 bases). V was clipped by 0 bases and J by 0 bases, with 7 bases between them. The length of the CDR3 is 15 residues. Germline V gives CDR1 SGHRS, CDR2 YFSETQ. In DNA, the CDR3 is TGCGCCAGCAGCTTGGATGGGAGCTCCTACAATGAGCAGTTCTTC. Its protein is CASSLDGSSYNEQFF.

The chain employs TRBV3-1 (or the pseudogene TRBV3-2) and TRBJ2-7; TRBD1 is a possible D gene (6 bases). Trimming stripped 3 bases from V and 1 base from J, with 16 bases between. The CDR3 has 16 residues. Per germline, CDR1 LGHDT and CDR2 YNNKEL (reference sequence). The CDR3 DNA follows: TGTGCCAGCAGCCATTTCGGGACAAGCGGATCCTACGAGCAGTACTTC. Protein sequence: CASSHFGTSGSYEQYF.

The chain employs TRBV5-5 and TRBJ2-7; D assignment may be TRBD1 or TRBD2 (5 bases each). CDR3 size: 15 residues. Trimming took off 2 bases at V and 6 bases at J, with 18 bases between the two ends. Germline V gene sequence: CDR1 SGHKS, CDR2 YYEKEE (reference sequence). The CDR3 bases are TGTGCCAGCAGCTTTCGAAACGAGGGGCTGAGCGAGCAGTACTTC. It specifies CASSFRNEGLSEQYF. Based on the CDR3 plus reference TRBV5-5 and TRBJ2-7, the full variable domain is DAGVTQSPTHLIKTRGQQVTLRCSPISGHKSVSWYQQVLGQGPQFIFQYYEKEERGRGNFPDRFSARQFPNYSSELNVNALLLGDSALYLCASSFRNEGLSEQYFGPGTRLTVT.

The chain links TRBV4-1 to TRBJ2-7; 10 bases fit TRBD2. Trimming cost V 4 bases and J 5 bases; bases outside gene matches: 8. The CDR3 length is 15 residues. CDR1 is MGHRA, CDR2 YSYEKL, per germline. CDR3 sequence reads: CASSLGTSEGNEQYF. Written as DNA, the CDR3 is TGCGCCAGCAGCCTTGGGACTAGCGAGGGGAACGAGCAGTACTTC.

The rearrangement links TRBV5-4 to TRBJ1-5, with D perhaps matching TRBD1 (6 bases). With 0 bases removed from V and 4 bases from J, the gap between germline ends came to 8 bases. Germline CDR1 SGHNT, CDR2 YYREEE (reference sequence). The CDR3 extends over 14 amino acids. The CDR3 bases are TGTGCCAGCAGCTTGGACAGGGAGAATCAGCCCCAGCATTTT. It specifies CASSLDRENQPQHF.

This rearrangement joins TRBV6-2 or TRBV6-3 to TRBJ2-7, with 11 nucleotides matching TRBD2. Per germline, CDR1 MNHEY and CDR2 SVGEGT. J was trimmed by 4 bases and V by 4 bases; bases with no gene match: 9. The CDR3 length is 16 residues. The CDR3 nucleotides read TGTGCCAGCAGTTCTAGACTAGCGGGATTTTCTTACGAGCAGTACTTC. Encoded protein: CASSSRLAGFSYEQYF.

V usage is TRBV28 and J usage is TRBJ1-1, with no clear D. The CDR3 consists of 17 residues. Germline lookup yields CDR1 MDHEN and CDR2 SYDVKM. Between the trimmed V and J ends, which lost 7 bases and 4 bases, there was a span of 25 bases. This CDR3 reads CASTTPEFSGVRTEAFF. The CDR3 DNA reads TGTGCCAGCACCACCCCAGAATTTAGCGGGGTTCGCACTGAAGCTTTCTTT. Using reference TRBV28 and TRBJ1-1 for the parts outside the CDR3, the full variable domain is DVKVTQSSRYLVKRTGEKVFLECVQDMDHENMFWYRQDPGLGLRLIYFSYDVKMKEKGDIPEGYSVSREKKERFSLILESASTNQTSMYLCASTTPEFSGVRTEAFFGQGTRLTVV.

The chain employs TRBV7-2 and TRBJ1-2; D unresolved. The CDR3 totals 15 residues. Germline CDR1 SGHTA, CDR2 FQGNSA. Trimming took off 1 base at V and 3 bases at J, with 12 bases between the two ends. The CDR3 here is CASSLVQGPDYGYTF. CDR3 in DNA: TGTGCCAGCAGCTTAGTCCAAGGACCCGACTATGGCTACACCTTC. The full variable domain, with the rest looked up from reference TRBV7-2 and TRBJ1-2, is GAGVSQSPSNKVTEKGKDVELRCDPISGHTALYWYRQSLGQGLEFLIYFQGNSAPDKSGLPSDRFSAERTGGSVSTLTIQRTQQEDSAVYLCASSLVQGPDYGYTFGSGTRLTVV.

A single count supports this clone. The chain is built from TRBV30 and TRBJ1-4; D not certain. V lost 3 bases and J lost 3, with 11 bases in between. The CDR3 spans 14 residues. Germline V CDR1 and CDR2: GTSNPN, SVGIG (reference sequence). The CDR3, as DNA: TGTGCCTGGAGGGGCTACAGAGCTAATGAAAAACTGTTTTTT. Translation: CAWRGYRANEKLFF.